The entry that follows covers one T cell receptor (beta chain) sequence. Its antigen is as yet unknown. The sample comes from a study of cytomegalovirus exposure and HLA in healthy donors. Primers included in the PCR were 60 Vbeta and 13 Jbeta primers. The method was immunoSEQ multiplex PCR; TCRdb's version includes in-frame clones alone and lacks a portion of them. Seen here are 75,000 to 90,000 clones, around 73% observed once, and the top ten hold about 3.1%. Germline V gene sequence: CDR1 MDHEN, CDR2 SYDVKM. Trimming took 3 bases from V and 0 from J, leaving 6 bases between them. This CDR3 is built from 13 residues. Overall study findings and caveats: Associated with cytomegalovirus, according to the listing, were some 180 TCR beta chains. As a later analysis showed, a missense DCLRE1C variant was linked to trimming of TCR beta V- and J-genes. Later analysis found that TCR beta chains associated with HLA were more clonally expanded than other, equally common chains.

This TCR derives from a man aged 50-60 years in good health and CMV-seronegative. This rearrangement joins TRBV28 to TRBJ2-7; D not certain. Material: PBMCs. CDR3 amino acids: CASSLGSSYEQYF. The DNA of the CDR3 is TGTGCCAGCAGTTTGGGCAGCTCCTACGAGCAGTACTTC. Supplemented by reference TRBV28 and TRBJ2-7, the full variable domain reads DVKVTQSSRYLVKRTGEKVFLECVQDMDHENMFWYRQDPGLGLRLIYFSYDVKMKEKGDIPEGYSVSREKKERFSLILESASTNQTSMYLCASSLGSSYEQYFGPGTRLTVT.